The 16 T cell receptor beta chains in this list originate from one sample, sequenced in a study of blood T cell repertoires in COVID-19 (dated by TCRdb to 2018 to 2021). The method was the immunoSEQ multiplex PCR assay. This is the immuneACCESS table as TCRdb keeps it, with only in-frame sequences that have V and J called. A part of the clones is gone; compared with another copy, unresolved V genes explain less than half, and the rest is unexplained. The sample includes approximately 150,000 clones, with 80% to 90% observed a single time. The ten largest clones capture roughly 13% of the sample. Sequencing was carried out using peripheral blood. These receptor sequences come from a man aged 18-30 years with COVID-19, enrolled during active disease.

The chain recombines TRBV10-3 with TRBJ2-1, with 9 bases identical to TRBD2. The CDR3 consists of 13 residues. Per germline, CDR1 ENHRY and CDR2 SYGVKD. With V trimmed by 5 bases and J by 10 bases, 6 bases remained unmatched. The CDR3 is CAISLGLAGEQFF. CDR3 bases: TGTGCCATCAGTTTGGGACTAGCAGGCGAGCAGTTCTTC.

The V gene is TRBV30, the J gene TRBJ1-1, with a possible D match to TRBD1 (5 bases). The CDR3 is 12 amino acids. V lost 4 bases, J lost 3 bases, and 9 bases lay in between. From germline, CDR1 is GTSNPN and CDR2 SVGIG (reference sequence). CDR3 bases: TGTGCCTGGATCAAGGGGTACACTGAAGCTTTCTTT. This sequence encodes CAWIKGYTEAFF.

This clone occurred a few times. This CDR3 reads CASSLVGSGSSYEQYF. Here the CDR3 DNA reads TGTGCCAGCAGCTTAGTGGGTAGCGGGAGCTCCTACGAGCAGTACTTC. The chain is built from TRBV7-2 and TRBJ2-7, with 9 bases that match TRBD2. From germline, CDR1 is SGHTA and CDR2 FQGNSA. The CDR3 sequence is 16 residues long. Germline trimming cut 1 base from V and 0 bases from J; bases unmatched to any gene: 4.

The rearrangement joins TRBV30 to TRBJ2-7; TRBD2 is a possible D gene (5 bases). Germline V gene sequence: CDR1 GTSNPN, CDR2 SVGIG (reference sequence). The CDR3 is 13 residues long. V lost 7 bases to trimming and J lost 0 bases, with 13 bases between them. CDR3 residues: CASSGSRSYEQYF. In DNA form, the CDR3 reads TGTGCCTCAAGCGGCAGTCGCTCCTACGAGCAGTACTTC.

The V call is TRBV29-1, the J call TRBJ1-2, with D unclear. Germline lookup yields CDR1 SQVTM and CDR2 ANQGSEA. The CDR3 is 12 amino acids. Trimming pared 2 bases from V and 4 bases from J, leaving 8 bases between. The CDR3 protein is CSVESTSYGYTF. CDR3 DNA: TGCAGCGTTGAATCGACAAGCTATGGCTACACCTTC.

The rearrangement links TRBV5-6 to TRBJ2-3; tentatively, D is TRBD2 (6 bases). CDR1 and CDR2 (germline): SGHDT, YYEEEE. V lost 7 bases and J lost 4, with 19 bases in between. The CDR3 has 15 amino acids. DNA for the CDR3: TGTGCCAGCGAAGGCGGGATAGAGGTTGCAGATACGCAGTATTTT. This sequence encodes CASEGGIEVADTQYF.

A single count supports this clone. The chain uses TRBV29-1 and TRBJ2-7; TRBD1 might be the D (6 bases). Looked up from germline, CDR1 is SQVTM and CDR2 is ANQGSEA. The CDR3 totals 14 residues. V gave up 0 bases and J gave up 2 bases, with 11 bases separating them. The CDR3 region is CSVEDTGQTYEQYF. The CDR3 DNA is TGCAGCGTTGAAGATACAGGGCAGACCTACGAGCAGTACTTC.

The chain links TRBV7-4 to TRBJ2-1; 9 bases map to TRBD2. The CDR3 is 14 residues long. Trimming cost V 4 bases and J 3 bases; bases outside gene matches: 1. CDR1 and CDR2 (germline): SGHVT, SQSDAQ. CDR3 loop: CASSCSGSYNEQFF. In DNA, the CDR3 is TGTGCCAGCAGCTGTAGCGGGAGCTACAATGAGCAGTTCTTC.

This clone was found a few times. V is TRBV5-1 and J is TRBJ2-4; 7 bases map to TRBD1. Germline assignment: CDR1 SGHRS and CDR2 YFSETQ. CDR3 length equals 16 residues. V lost 3 bases, J lost 2 bases, and 8 bases stayed unmatched. CDR3 DNA sequence: TGCGCCAGCAGCTCAGGGGGAAGTAGTACCAAAAACATTCAGTACTTC. The encoded protein is CASSSGGSSTKNIQYF.

The chain combines TRBV28 with TRBJ2-2; tentative D call: TRBD2 (5 bases). This CDR3 contains 16 residues. Germline V gives CDR1 MDHEN, CDR2 SYDVKM. V gave up 6 bases and J gave up 7 bases, with 21 bases separating them. The CDR3 region is CASRPSPGLGSGELFF. As DNA, the CDR3 is TGTGCCAGCAGACCCTCCCCGGGTTTGGGGAGCGGGGAGCTGTTTTTT. Combining the CDR3 with reference TRBV28 and TRBJ2-2 gives the whole variable domain DVKVTQSSRYLVKRTGEKVFLECVQDMDHENMFWYRQDPGLGLRLIYFSYDVKMKEKGDIPEGYSVSREKKERFSLILESASTNQTSMYLCASRPSPGLGSGELFFGEGSRLTVL.

The V gene is TRBV6-2 or TRBV6-3, the J gene TRBJ2-7; TRBD2 matches 8 bases. V dropped 2 bases and J dropped 7; count of bases not matched to a gene: 4. The CDR3 sequence is 13 residues long. CDR1 is MNHEY, CDR2 SVGEGT, per germline. CDR3 loop: CASSYGTRDEQYF. DNA for the CDR3: TGTGCCAGCAGTTACGGGACTAGAGATGAGCAGTACTTC.

The chain joins TRBV20-1 to TRBJ2-7; D is unclear. The CDR3 extends over 10 amino acids. V lost 4 bases to trimming and J lost 4 bases, with 5 bases between them. CDR1 DFQATT and CDR2 SNEGSKA come from the germline V gene (reference sequence). The CDR3 protein is CSATLYEQYF. The CDR3 nucleotides are TGCAGTGCTACGTTGTACGAGCAGTACTTC.

This clone was found once. The rearrangement joins TRBV6-2 or TRBV6-3 to TRBJ1-1; D remains ambiguous. Trimming left V 5 bases short and J 10 bases short, with 11 bases between. CDR1 is MNHEY, CDR2 SVGEGT, per germline. The CDR3 spans 11 residues. The CDR3, as DNA: TGTGCCAGCAGTCTCCCCGGGTCAGCTTTCTTT. Translation gives CASSLPGSAFF.

This clone was recorded only once. This sequence joins TRBV13 and TRBJ2-1, with TRBD2 matching 7 bases. CDR3 length equals 16 residues. V shed 2 bases and J 7 bases; nucleotides not matched to a gene: 11. Germline V gene sequence: CDR1 PRHDT, CDR2 FYEKMQ (reference sequence). The CDR3 is CASSLWAGAGVNEQFF. DNA for the CDR3: TGTGCCAGCAGCTTATGGGCGGGAGCCGGGGTGAATGAGCAGTTCTTC. The full variable domain, in which reference TRBV13 and TRBJ2-1 provide the parts outside the CDR3, is AAGVIQSPRHLIKEKRETATLKCYPIPRHDTVYWYQQGPGQDPQFLISFYEKMQSDKGSIPDRFSAQQFSDYHSELNMSSLELGDSALYFCASSLWAGAGVNEQFFGPGTRLTVL.

This chain links TRBV5-6 with TRBJ2-7, with D hard to call. The CDR3 contains 13 residues. CDR1 and CDR2 (germline): SGHDT, YYEEEE. Deletions cut 4 bases from V and 5 bases from J, with 13 bases between. The CDR3 region is CASSLAVGHEQYF. The CDR3 nucleotides are TGTGCCAGCAGCCTGGCCGTGGGCCACGAGCAGTACTTC.

The rearrangement joins TRBV27 to TRBJ1-5; tentative D call: TRBD1 (5 bases). There are 15 residues in the CDR3. Looked up from germline, CDR1 is MNHEY and CDR2 is SMNVEV (reference sequence). V was shortened by 0 bases and J by 8 bases, with 14 bases between the two germline ends. The CDR3 nucleotides read TGTGCCAGCAGTTTATCGGGGGGTGCGGGTGAGCCCCAGCATTTT. It translates to CASSLSGGAGEPQHF.